These 21 T cell receptor beta chains came from one sample sequenced in a study of graft-versus-host responses after intestinal transplantation. Profiling relied on immunoSEQ multiplex PCR, and the TCRdb table lists in-frame clones only, not all of them. The repertoire holds around 100,000 clones, with 85% to 95% as singletons. The antigens of these receptors remain unknown. Sample: unstimulated CD8+ T cells sorted from spleen or lymph node cells, taken before transplant. The source is a human donor who was the organ donor for an intestinal transplant.

V is TRBV25-1 and J is TRBJ2-1; 12 positions match TRBD2. The CDR3 length is 16 residues. The germline V gene encodes CDR1 MGHDK and CDR2 SYGVNS. With V trimmed by 4 bases and J by 7 bases, 8 bases remained unmatched. The CDR3 region is CASSGWTSGTLNEQFF. The CDR3 DNA follows: TGTGCCAGCAGTGGATGGACTAGCGGGACCTTAAATGAGCAGTTCTTC.

This clone has a handful of counts. V and J are TRBV6-1 and TRBJ2-1, with 8 positions matching TRBD1. CDR3 size: 16 residues. Germline CDR1 MNHNS, CDR2 SASEGT. Losses at the gene ends were 0 bases for V and 5 bases for J; bases not matched to a gene: 6. Written as DNA, the CDR3 is TGTGCCAGCAGTGAAGCGTTGGACAGGGCCGACAATGAGCAGTTCTTC. Translating gives CASSEALDRADNEQFF.

The V call is TRBV11-2, the J call TRBJ1-5; perhaps TRBD1 as D (5 bases). There are 15 residues in the CDR3. Germline CDR1 SGHAT, CDR2 FQNNGV. Between the trimmed V and J ends, which lost 3 bases and 6 bases, there was a span of 15 bases. CDR3 sequence reads: CASSLGPLKAQPQHF. CDR3 DNA sequence: TGTGCCAGCAGCTTGGGACCCCTGAAGGCTCAGCCCCAGCATTTT.

J is TRBJ1-1 and V is TRBV30, with TRBD1 as a possible D gene (6 bases). The germline V and J ends were trimmed by 5 bases and 0 bases, with 10 bases remaining between them. Germline CDR1 GTSNPN, CDR2 SVGIG (reference sequence). The length of the CDR3 is 13 residues. In DNA, the CDR3 is TGTGCCTGGGGCAGGGGAATGAACACTGAAGCTTTCTTT. The encoded protein is CAWGRGMNTEAFF.

This clone was recorded a few times. This chain uses TRBV2 with TRBJ2-7; D assignment may be TRBD1 or TRBD2 (5 bases each). CDR1 is SNHLY and CDR2 is FYNNEI in the germline V gene. There are 11 residues in the CDR3. Trimming shortened V by 4 bases and J by 8 bases, and 9 bases separated the two germline ends. The CDR3 DNA sequence: TGTGCCAGCAGTGGGCCGGGACAGCAGTACTTC. It is translated as CASSGPGQQYF.

As to this clone: Other DNA variants within this sample encode the same CDR3. This chain joins TRBV28 and TRBJ1-5; D is uncertain. With 6 bases removed from V and 4 bases from J, the gap between germline ends came to 16 bases. This CDR3 comprises 15 residues. Looked up from germline, CDR1 is MDHEN and CDR2 is SYDVKM. CDR3 loop: CASSPGSGGNQPQHF. In DNA, the CDR3 is TGTGCCAGCAGCCCTGGGTCAGGCGGGAATCAGCCCCAGCATTTT. Combining the CDR3 with reference TRBV28 and TRBJ1-5 gives the whole variable domain DVKVTQSSRYLVKRTGEKVFLECVQDMDHENMFWYRQDPGLGLRLIYFSYDVKMKEKGDIPEGYSVSREKKERFSLILESASTNQTSMYLCASSPGSGGNQPQHFGDGTRLSIL.

The CDR3 loop reads CASSSLENQETQYF. The CDR3 DNA follows: TGTGCCAGCAGTTCCCTAGAGAACCAAGAGACCCAGTACTTC. The chain employs TRBV27 and TRBJ2-5; D is unclear. Trimming took off 4 bases at V and 0 bases at J, with 9 bases between the two ends. The CDR3 loop spans 14 amino acids. Germline V lookup: CDR1 MNHEY, CDR2 SMNVEV (reference sequence).

V and J are TRBV6-5 and TRBJ2-3, with D maybe TRBD2 (6 bases). Trimming stripped 5 bases from V and 1 base from J, with 10 bases between. This CDR3 region has 14 residues. Germline CDR1 reads MNHEY; CDR2 reads SVGAGI. CDR3 amino acids: CASSVGRRTDTQYF. The CDR3 nucleotides are TGTGCCAGCAGTGTGGGGAGGCGCACAGATACGCAGTATTTT.

The chain uses TRBV6-5 and TRBJ1-5; no reliable D call. Trimming cost V 2 bases and J 6 bases, with 11 bases left between them. From germline, CDR1 is MNHEY and CDR2 SVGAGI. This CDR3 spans 14 amino acids. The CDR3 sequence: CASSYAIGGQPQHF. Written as DNA, the CDR3 is TGTGCCAGCAGTTACGCGATTGGAGGTCAGCCCCAGCATTTT.

J is TRBJ2-2 and V is TRBV6-5, with D unclear. Germline V gives CDR1 MNHEY, CDR2 SVGAGI. CDR3 size: 12 residues. The V end was cut by 6 bases, the J end by 7 bases, with 9 bases between. The CDR3 is CASSEVSGELFF. CDR3 in DNA: TGTGCCAGCAGCGAAGTAAGCGGGGAGCTGTTTTTT.

The J gene is TRBJ2-7, the V gene TRBV6-5, with D hard to call. CDR1 and CDR2 (germline): MNHEY, SVGAGI. The germline V and J ends were trimmed by 0 bases and 6 bases, with 18 bases remaining between them. The CDR3 has 16 amino acids. The CDR3 here is CASSYSMGQAAFEQYF. The CDR3 bases are TGTGCCAGCAGTTACTCGATGGGTCAAGCCGCCTTCGAGCAGTACTTC.

The rearrangement links TRBV6-6 to TRBJ2-7; D call uncertain. This CDR3 spans 13 amino acids. Germline assignment: CDR1 MNHNY and CDR2 SVGAGI (reference sequence). Trimming stripped 8 bases from V and 0 bases from J, with 11 bases between. In nucleotides, the CDR3 is TGTGCCAGCGACCCGTGGGGCTCCTACGAGCAGTACTTC. It encodes CASDPWGSYEQYF.

This chain connects TRBV6-1 to TRBJ2-2; D gene unclear. CDR1 and CDR2 (germline): MNHNS, SASEGT. CDR3 length equals 16 residues. V lost 0 bases, J lost 0 bases, and 8 bases lay in between. The CDR3 coding sequence is TGTGCCAGCAGTGAAGCCACTACCCCGAACACCGGGGAGCTGTTTTTT. As protein: CASSEATTPNTGELFF.

The J gene is TRBJ2-5, the V gene TRBV28; D perhaps matches TRBD1 (5 bases). The germline V gene has CDR1 MDHEN and CDR2 SYDVKM. The CDR3 runs to 15 residues. The V and J ends lost 3 bases and 5 bases respectively, with 16 bases between them. In DNA form, the CDR3 reads TGTGCCAGCAGTTTGTTTAGGGCCAGGGCCGAGACCCAGTACTTC. Translation: CASSLFRARAETQYF.

The chain couples TRBV4-1 to TRBJ2-7, with a weak D call TRBD1 (6 bases). V was clipped by 0 bases and J by 0 bases, with 9 bases between them. The CDR3 has 15 amino acids. Germline lookup yields CDR1 MGHRA and CDR2 YSYEKL. This chain's CDR3 is CASSQERDNSYEQYF. The CDR3, as DNA: TGCGCCAGCAGCCAAGAAAGGGACAACTCCTACGAGCAGTACTTC.

The CDR3 region has the DNA TGTGCCAGCAGCTCGACAGATACGCAGTATTTT. Its protein product is CASSSTDTQYF. The J gene is TRBJ2-3, the V gene TRBV5-4; D is undetermined. The CDR3 totals 11 residues. V was trimmed by 3 bases and J by 3 bases, leaving 2 bases between them. Per germline, CDR1 SGHNT and CDR2 YYREEE (reference sequence).

V and J are TRBV27 and TRBJ1-1; tentative D call: TRBD1 (6 bases). This CDR3 region has 14 residues. V gave up 0 bases and J gave up 1 base, with 6 bases separating them. The germline gives CDR1 MNHEY, CDR2 SMNVEV (reference sequence). CDR3 region: CASSLSGGNTEAFF. CDR3 sequence (DNA): TGTGCCAGCAGTTTATCAGGGGGGAACACTGAAGCTTTCTTT.

The chain couples TRBV27 to TRBJ2-7; 8 bases fit TRBD2. From germline, CDR1 is MNHEY and CDR2 SMNVEV (reference sequence). There are 14 residues in the CDR3. V shed 2 bases and J 0 bases; nucleotides not matched to a gene: 0. This CDR3 reads CASSLSGSSYEQYF. The CDR3 DNA reads TGTGCCAGCAGTTTAAGCGGGAGCTCCTACGAGCAGTACTTC.

The chain is built from TRBV5-4 and TRBJ2-1, with D unclear. This CDR3 spans 10 amino acids. CDR1 is SGHNT, CDR2 YYREEE, per germline (reference sequence). The ends were cut back, 3 bases at V and 7 bases at J, with 2 bases in the middle. CDR3 coding DNA: TGTGCCAGCAGCTCAAATGAGCAGTTCTTC. Residues: CASSSNEQFF.

The chain recombines TRBV30 with TRBJ1-3; 9 bases match TRBD1. The CDR3 sequence is 16 residues long. The trim removed 1 base at V and 0 bases at J, leaving 4 bases unmatched. CDR1 and CDR2 (germline): GTSNPN, SVGIG (reference sequence). The CDR3 region has the DNA TGTGCCTGGAGTGCCGGGACAGGGAGCTCTGGAAACACCATATATTTT. Translated: CAWSAGTGSSGNTIYF.

The chain uses TRBV7-9 and TRBJ2-7, with 11 bases fitting TRBD1. V was clipped by 3 bases and J by 6 bases; unmatched bases: 4. CDR1 is SEHNR, CDR2 FQNEAQ, per germline (reference sequence). The CDR3 is made up of 14 amino acids. The CDR3 sequence is CASSLGDRGSEQYF. CDR3 coding DNA: TGTGCCAGCAGCTTGGGGGACAGGGGGTCCGAGCAGTACTTC.